This T cell receptor beta chain appears in the sequencing data of a study of chemoradiotherapy in HPV16-positive cancers. This CDR3 has 13 residues. Trimming pared 7 bases from V and 7 bases from J, leaving 14 bases between. CDR1 and CDR2 (germline): LNHDA, SQIVND (reference sequence). Generated by immunoSEQ multiplex PCR, the TCRdb table keeps only in-frame clones and is missing some. The profile shows almost 15,000 clones, around 88% of them singletons. This chain joins TRBV19 and TRBJ2-1, with D hard to call. This receptor was obtained from a human donor with HPV-associated anogenital cancer. Sequenced here: blood, sampled from a patient who underwent chemoradiotherapy. For the CDR3, the DNA is TGTGCCAGTATCGTAATCATCATGAATGAGCAGTTCTTC. It encodes CASIVIIMNEQFF.